This T cell receptor (beta chain) is drawn from a study of OX40 agonist ivuxolimab in advanced cancers. The study, taken as a whole, reports: Some nonresponders also had low normalized T-cell clonal expansion. Both CD4+ and CD8+ T cell populations in blood had undergone clonal expansion by week 6 at 0.1 to 3.0 mg/kg.

Comments on this clone: The antigen is unknown.

Trimming took 4 bases from V and 5 from J, leaving 15 bases between them. There are 15 residues in the CDR3. Germline values: CDR1 KGHSH, CDR2 LQKENI. Profiling relied on immunoSEQ multiplex PCR, and the TCRdb table lists in-frame clones only, not all of them. The sample has tens of thousands of clones, 65% to 85% seen once. The chain has TRBV18 and TRBJ1-5; D might be TRBD1 (6 bases). The material sequenced was CD4+ or CD8+ T cells sorted from blood, taken in a trial of the OX40 agonist ivuxolimab. This sequence was found in an adult with an advanced solid tumor such as melanoma, head and neck, liver or kidney cancer. CDR3: CASSLQGLKDQPQHF. The CDR3 DNA is TGTGCCAGCTCACTCCAGGGGCTCAAGGATCAGCCCCAGCATTTT. The complete variable domain, with remaining parts taken from reference TRBV18 and TRBJ1-5, reads NAGVMQNPRHLVRRRGQEARLRCSPMKGHSHVYWYRQLPEEGLKFMVYLQKENIIDESGMPKERFSAEFPKEGPSILRIQQVVRGDSAAYFCASSLQGLKDQPQHFGDGTRLSIL.